These 21 T cell receptor beta chains originate from one sample sequenced in a study of cytomegalovirus exposure and HLA in healthy donors. The PCR employed 60 Vbeta primers together with 13 Jbeta primers. Generated by immunoSEQ multiplex PCR, the TCRdb table keeps only in-frame clones and is missing some. The sample records 150,000 to 200,000 clones, 75% to 85% being singletons. The sequenced material came from PBMCs. The receptors shown here come from a woman between 45 and 65 years old in good health and CMV-seronegative.

This clone came up a few times. This chain connects TRBV6-5 to TRBJ2-7, with 9 nucleotides matching TRBD1. The germline gives CDR1 MNHEY, CDR2 SVGAGI. V gave up 10 bases and J gave up 7 bases; unmatched junction bases: 17. The CDR3 spans 15 residues. The CDR3 DNA sequence: TGTGCCACCACGGCTTGGGGGACAGGGTTTGGAGAGCAGTACTTC. Its protein product is CATTAWGTGFGEQYF.

The chain recombines TRBV25-1 with TRBJ2-5; a weak D match, TRBD2 (5 bases). Trimming took 0 bases from V and 5 from J, leaving 10 bases between them. The CDR3 runs 14 residues. The germline gives CDR1 MGHDK, CDR2 SYGVNS. This CDR3 reads CASSEYSGGETQYF. In DNA form, the CDR3 reads TGTGCCAGCAGTGAATATTCGGGCGGGGAGACCCAGTACTTC.

The rearrangement joins TRBV29-1 to TRBJ2-5; TRBD2 matches 13 bases. CDR3 length: 15 amino acids. V lost 6 bases and J lost 5; bases outside the gene matches: 9. Germline V CDR1 and CDR2: SQVTM, ANQGSEA. The CDR3 DNA follows: TGCAGCGTCACGCCGACTAGCGGGAGGACGGAGACCCAGTACTTC. Translated, it gives CSVTPTSGRTETQYF.

The chain employs TRBV28 and TRBJ2-7; 10 nucleotides line up with TRBD1. Germline V gene data show CDR1 as MDHEN and CDR2 as SYDVKM. The CDR3 is made up of 15 amino acids. The ends lost 6 bases at V and 7 bases at J; junction bases unmatched: 12. The CDR3 sequence is CASSSLGTGAGEQYF. DNA of the CDR3: TGTGCCAGCAGCTCTTTAGGGACAGGGGCAGGGGAGCAGTACTTC.

The V call is TRBV5-1, the J call TRBJ2-7, with TRBD2 identical over 13 bases. Germline V gives CDR1 SGHRS, CDR2 YFSETQ. V lost 3 bases, J lost 2 bases, and 2 bases stayed unmatched. CDR3 length equals 15 residues. DNA for the CDR3: TGCGCCAGCAGCTCTACTAGCGGGAGGGCCTACGAGCAGTACTTC. As protein: CASSSTSGRAYEQYF.

V gene TRBV19 combines with J gene TRBJ2-1, with TRBD2 matching over 12 bases. V was pared by 3 bases and J by 2 bases, with 2 bases of the junction left unmatched. This CDR3 spans 16 amino acids. CDR1 is LNHDA and CDR2 is SQIVND in the germline V gene (reference sequence). The CDR3 bases are TGTGCCAGTAGTATTGGGACTAGCGGGCCCTACAATGAGCAGTTCTTC. Translated, it gives CASSIGTSGPYNEQFF.

This clone was seen a few times. The chain employs TRBV7-9 and TRBJ2-1; a weak D match, TRBD1 (6 bases). This CDR3 comprises 15 residues. CDR1 SEHNR and CDR2 FQNEAQ come from the germline V gene (reference sequence). V gave up 6 bases and J gave up 6 bases, with 18 bases separating them. The DNA for the CDR3 is TGTGCCAGCAGTTCCTTTGGGGGCCGGGGCAATGAGCAGTTCTTC. This translates into CASSSFGGRGNEQFF.

The V call is TRBV5-1, the J call TRBJ2-1; a weak D match, TRBD2 (6 bases). Germline V CDR1 and CDR2: SGHRS, YFSETQ. Trimming took off 2 bases at V and 5 bases at J, with 20 bases between the two ends. The length of the CDR3 is 17 residues. The CDR3 loop is CASSLPTLASGDNEQFF. CDR3 nucleotides: TGCGCCAGCAGCTTACCTACTCTAGCGAGTGGCGACAATGAGCAGTTCTTC.

V and J are TRBV7-9 and TRBJ1-1; D remains ambiguous. The length of the CDR3 is 15 residues. Germline CDR1 SEHNR, CDR2 FQNEAQ (reference sequence). V was clipped by 4 bases and J by 0 bases, with 12 bases between them. Written as DNA, the CDR3 is TGTGCCAGCAGCTCATTGACACAAATGAACACTGAAGCTTTCTTT. Translated, it gives CASSSLTQMNTEAFF.

This clone has just a few counts. The V call is TRBV15, the J call TRBJ2-2; 10 nucleotides align to TRBD2. The ends lost 1 base at V and 4 bases at J; junction bases unmatched: 12. CDR1 is LNHNV and CDR2 is YYDKDF in the germline V gene (reference sequence). The CDR3 runs 19 residues. The DNA of the CDR3 is TGTGCCACCAGCAGAGGCCGGGCTAGCGGGAGCAGGGTCACCGGGGAGCTGTTTTTT. Translated, it gives CATSRGRASGSRVTGELFF.

V gene TRBV19 combines with J gene TRBJ2-5, with D possibly TRBD1 on 6 matching bases. This CDR3 is 15 amino acids long. Germline CDR1 reads LNHDA; CDR2 reads SQIVND (reference sequence). V lost 5 bases to trimming and J lost 4 bases, with 17 bases between them. The CDR3 DNA reads as TGTGCCAGTAGTGGTCCCCTACAGGGACGAGAGACCCAGTACTTC. This sequence encodes CASSGPLQGRETQYF.

J is TRBJ2-1 and V is TRBV11-2, with D maybe TRBD1 (6 bases). CDR1 and CDR2 from the germline V gene are SGHAT and FQNNGV. Between the trimmed V and J ends, which lost 1 base and 8 bases, there was a span of 21 bases. There are 17 residues in the CDR3. CDR3 sequence reads: CASSLGSGPTYRDEQFF. The CDR3 DNA reads TGTGCCAGCAGCTTAGGAAGCGGCCCAACCTACAGGGATGAGCAGTTCTTC.

V gene TRBV7-8 combines with J gene TRBJ1-4; D call uncertain. CDR3 size: 13 residues. Between the trimmed V and J ends, which lost 5 bases and 6 bases, there was a span of 10 bases. Per the germline V gene, CDR1 is SGHVS and CDR2 is FQNEAQ. In nucleotides, the CDR3 is TGTGCCAGCAGCCCCGGCGGAGATGAAAAACTGTTTTTT. As protein: CASSPGGDEKLFF.

The chain carries TRBV6-6 and TRBJ2-4, with TRBD1 as a possible D gene (6 bases). This CDR3 region has 14 residues. With 6 bases removed from V and 3 bases from J, the gap between germline ends came to 12 bases. Germline values: CDR1 MNHNY, CDR2 SVGAGI (reference sequence). CDR3 bases: TGTGCCAGCAGAGAAACAGGGCACAAAAACATTCAGTACTTC. As protein: CASRETGHKNIQYF.

The V call is TRBV19, the J call TRBJ2-1, with 8 nucleotides matching TRBD2. This CDR3 is built from 16 residues. V lost 1 base and J lost 8; bases outside the gene matches: 10. CDR1 is LNHDA and CDR2 is SQIVND in the germline V gene (reference sequence). The CDR3, as DNA: TGTGCCAGTAGTATAGTAGAGGCTAGCGGGCGGTATGAGCAGTTCTTC. It is translated as CASSIVEASGRYEQFF.

The V call is TRBV9, the J call TRBJ2-7; D remains ambiguous. V shed 4 bases and J shed 0 bases, with 11 bases lying between them. The germline gives CDR1 SGDLS, CDR2 YYNGEE. There are 14 residues in the CDR3. The CDR3 sequence is CASSPTRSSYEQYF. The CDR3 nucleotides read TGTGCCAGCAGCCCTACCCGGAGCTCCTACGAGCAGTACTTC.

The chain combines TRBV28 with TRBJ2-5, with 11 bases identical to TRBD2. CDR3 size: 16 residues. The J segment lost 5 bases and the V segment lost 2 bases, leaving 7 bases of the junction unmatched. CDR1 and CDR2 from the germline V gene are MDHEN and SYDVKM. This CDR3 is CASSLVGSGRAETQYF. DNA of the CDR3: TGTGCCAGCAGTTTAGTCGGTAGCGGGAGGGCGGAGACCCAGTACTTC.

This chain links TRBV6-5 with TRBJ1-1; D unclear. V dropped 6 bases and J dropped 3 bases, with 8 bases sitting between them. CDR1 MNHEY and CDR2 SVGAGI come from the germline V gene. The CDR3 contains 12 residues. The CDR3 nucleotides read TGTGCCAGCAGCTCCCGGGACACTGAAGCTTTCTTT. It yields the protein CASSSRDTEAFF.

This CDR3 is CASSFGQGIETQYF. Written as DNA, the CDR3 is TGCGCCAGCAGCTTTGGACAGGGCATTGAGACCCAGTACTTC. The V gene is TRBV5-1, the J gene TRBJ2-5; 8 bases align to TRBD1. Unmatched junction bases numbered 5, after V lost 2 bases and J lost 5 bases. Per germline, CDR1 SGHRS and CDR2 YFSETQ. The CDR3 is 14 residues long. Full variable domain (rest looked up from reference TRBV5-1 and TRBJ2-5): KAGVTQTPRYLIKTRGQQVTLSCSPISGHRSVSWYQQTPGQGLQFLFEYFSETQRNKGNFPGRFSGRQFSNSRSEMNVSTLELGDSALYLCASSFGQGIETQYFGPGTRLLVL.

This clone was observed a few times. V usage is TRBV2 and J usage is TRBJ2-7, with 9 positions matching TRBD1. Trimming took 6 bases from V and 4 from J; bases not matched to a gene: 10. This CDR3 contains 15 residues. Germline lookup yields CDR1 SNHLY and CDR2 FYNNEI. The DNA for the CDR3 is TGTGCCAGCAGGTTCGGGGGACAGGGCCTGTACGAGCAGTACTTC. Translation: CASRFGGQGLYEQYF.

This clone came up a few times. The V and J genes are TRBV30 and TRBJ2-5; a weak D match, TRBD2 (6 bases). In germline, CDR1 is GTSNPN, CDR2 SVGIG (reference sequence). The CDR3 consists of 13 residues. V was cut by 2 bases and J by 5 bases, with 12 bases left in between. Here the CDR3 reads CAWSQRERETQYF. CDR3 nucleotides: TGTGCCTGGAGTCAACGGGAGAGGGAGACCCAGTACTTC.